These 18 T cell receptor beta chains came from one sample sequenced in a study of post-analysis software for immune sequencing data. Unique-molecular-identifier-tagged TCR beta cDNA libraries were used. TCRdb reprocessed the PCR reads via MiXCR and lists one record per CDR3 protein. The sample includes some 160,000 distinct CDR3 sequences, under 40% of them seen just once. Here the sequenced sample was blood, taken after autologous hematopoietic stem cell transplantation. The receptors were sampled from a girl aged 5 to 17 with multiple sclerosis.

This clonotype was observed at least ten times. The rearrangement uses TRBV6-6 and TRBJ2-3; either TRBD1 or TRBD2 may supply D (6 bases each). V dropped 1 base and J dropped 0 bases, with 14 bases sitting between them. The CDR3 has 17 residues. Germline CDR1 MNHNY, CDR2 SVGAGI (reference sequence). In DNA form, the CDR3 reads TGTGCCAGCAGTTACTGGCAGGGGCGGGGAAGCACAGATACGCAGTATTTT. It encodes CASSYWQGRGSTDTQYF.

Ten or more counts support this clonotype. The chain joins TRBV5-1 to TRBJ2-7; 9 bases agree with TRBD1. Germline CDR1 SGHRS, CDR2 YFSETQ. The CDR3 is 15 amino acids. V gave up 2 bases and J gave up 2 bases; unmatched junction bases: 5. The CDR3 nucleotides read TGCGCCAGCAGCTTAACAGGGGGCTATACCTACGAGCAGTACTTC. Protein: CASSLTGGYTYEQYF.

The chain carries TRBV20-1 and TRBJ2-7; perhaps TRBD2 as D (5 bases). Germline assignment: CDR1 DFQATT and CDR2 SNEGSKA (reference sequence). The ends were cut back, 5 bases at V and 5 bases at J, with 16 bases in the middle. This CDR3 spans 13 amino acids. The CDR3, as DNA: TGCAGTGCTCCCCTCGGGGAGAGGGACGAGCAGTACTTC. This gives the protein CSAPLGERDEQYF.

The J gene is TRBJ1-1, the V gene TRBV5-4; D gene ambiguous. V shed 1 base and J shed 1 base, with 2 bases lying between them. The CDR3 length is 12 residues. In germline, CDR1 is SGHNT, CDR2 YYREEE (reference sequence). This chain's CDR3 is CASSLPNTEAFF. As DNA, the CDR3 is TGTGCCAGCAGCTTGCCGAACACTGAAGCTTTCTTT.

This clonotype has ten or more counts. The chain employs TRBV9 and TRBJ2-1; D is perhaps TRBD2 (6 bases). V dropped 7 bases and J dropped 7 bases, with 21 bases sitting between them. The germline CDR1 and CDR2 sequences are SGDLS and YYNGEE. This CDR3 is built from 15 residues. The CDR3 sequence is CASDRGTADGNEQFF. The CDR3 DNA reads as TGTGCCAGCGACCGGGGGACTGCCGATGGGAATGAGCAGTTCTTC.

This sequence joins TRBV20-1 and TRBJ2-3; TRBD2 agrees at 9 bases. The CDR3 contains 14 residues. Germline CDR1 is DFQATT and CDR2 is SNEGSKA (reference sequence). The V segment lost 1 base and the J segment 4 bases; nucleotides outside the gene matches: 3. CDR3 in DNA: TGCAGTGCTAGAGTTGCGGGAGGGCCAGATACGCAGTATTTT. Its protein is CSARVAGGPDTQYF.

Many counts were recorded for this clonotype. The genes are TRBV20-1 and TRBJ2-3; TRBD2 agrees at 12 bases. Per germline, CDR1 DFQATT and CDR2 SNEGSKA (reference sequence). V lost 5 bases and J lost 4; bases outside the gene matches: 7. CDR3 length: 15 amino acids. CDR3 protein: CSAGSGTSGSDTQYF. In nucleotides, the CDR3 is TGCAGTGCTGGCAGCGGGACTAGCGGGTCAGATACGCAGTATTTT.

The gene calls are TRBV29-1 and TRBJ1-2; 7 bases match TRBD1. V dropped 6 bases and J dropped 4; count of bases not matched to a gene: 11. CDR3 length: 14 residues. Germline V lookup: CDR1 SQVTM, CDR2 ANQGSEA. The CDR3 DNA is TGCAGCGTCCCCACAGGACAGGAACCCTATGGCTACACCTTC. Translation: CSVPTGQEPYGYTF.

The genes are TRBV15 and TRBJ2-4, with unresolved D. Trimming removed 0 bases at V and 1 base at J, with 10 bases between. Germline CDR1 reads LNHNV; CDR2 reads YYDKDF (reference sequence). CDR3 length equals 16 residues. In DNA form, the CDR3 reads TGTGCCACCAGCAGAGATTTAGGACGGGCCAAAAACATTCAGTACTTC. Its protein is CATSRDLGRAKNIQYF.

The J gene is TRBJ1-4, the V gene TRBV7-2, with 9 bases that match TRBD1. The CDR3 is 17 amino acids. J gave up 4 bases and V 5 bases, and 11 bases lay outside the gene matches. The germline V gene has CDR1 SGHTA and CDR2 FQGNSA. The CDR3 spells CASSRLIMGQGNEKLFF. The CDR3 DNA is TGTGCCAGCAGCCGCCTTATTATGGGACAGGGTAATGAAAAACTGTTTTTT.

In this sample, this clonotype turned up a few times. The chain is built from TRBV12-3 or TRBV12-4 and TRBJ1-5; D is unclear. Trimming stripped 6 bases from V and 5 bases from J, with 14 bases between. The CDR3 runs 14 residues. The CDR3, as DNA: TGTGCCAGCAGCCCCACCCGGGTGGATCAGCCCCAGCATTTT. Translated: CASSPTRVDQPQHF.

In this sample, this clonotype turned up many times. The chain carries TRBV20-1 and TRBJ2-3; 9 nucleotides align to TRBD2. There are 14 residues in the CDR3. CDR1 DFQATT and CDR2 SNEGSKA come from the germline V gene (reference sequence). V lost 3 bases, J lost 3 bases, and 4 bases stayed unmatched. CDR3 protein: CSARPGLATDTQYF. DNA for the CDR3: TGCAGTGCTAGGCCGGGACTAGCAACAGATACGCAGTATTTT.

This clonotype has ten or more counts. The chain has TRBV12-3 or TRBV12-4 and TRBJ2-1; D is unclear. This CDR3 spans 13 amino acids. Trimming took 3 bases from V and 0 from J, leaving 3 bases between them. CDR3 DNA: TGTGCCAGCAGTTTCGGCTCCTACAATGAGCAGTTCTTC. As protein: CASSFGSYNEQFF.

The V call is TRBV6-6, the J call TRBJ1-2; 7 positions match TRBD1. V lost 2 bases and J lost 7; bases outside the gene matches: 13. There are 16 residues in the CDR3. The germline CDR1 and CDR2 sequences are MNHNY and SVGAGI (reference sequence). The CDR3 nucleotides are TGTGCCAGCAGTTACCTGGGAGTCAGGGGGTCGGGTGGCTACACCTTC. This translates into CASSYLGVRGSGGYTF.

V and J are TRBV6-1 and TRBJ2-7; D perhaps matches TRBD2 (5 bases). Germline V lookup: CDR1 MNHNS, CDR2 SASEGT. V shed 6 bases and J shed 3 bases, with 12 bases lying between them. CDR3 length equals 13 residues. The CDR3 loop is CASRVGVLYEQYF. CDR3 in DNA: TGTGCCAGCAGGGTGGGAGTTCTCTACGAGCAGTACTTC.

The sample holds a few counts of this clonotype. The V call is TRBV12-3 or TRBV12-4, the J call TRBJ2-3; 9 positions match TRBD2. J was trimmed by 3 bases and V by 1 base; bases with no gene match: 2. The CDR3 extends over 15 amino acids. The CDR3 DNA sequence: TGTGCCAGCAGTTTAGGTAGCGGGAGTACAGATACGCAGTATTTT. Encoded protein: CASSLGSGSTDTQYF.

The chain is built from TRBV6-5 and TRBJ2-1, with no clear D. Germline V gene lookup returns CDR1 MNHEY and CDR2 SVGAGI. Trimming removed 7 bases at V and 10 bases at J, with 14 bases between. The CDR3 is made up of 12 amino acids. The DNA for the CDR3 is TGTGCCAGCATGGCCGATAGGTTGGAGCAGTTCTTC. Its protein is CASMADRLEQFF.

The chain couples TRBV18 to TRBJ2-1; TRBD2 agrees at 8 bases. Looked up from germline, CDR1 is KGHSH and CDR2 is LQKENI. This CDR3 region has 14 residues. The ends lost 0 bases at V and 10 bases at J; junction bases unmatched: 5. CDR3 sequence reads: CASSPPSGNQEQFF. Written as DNA, the CDR3 is TGTGCCAGCTCACCACCTAGCGGGAATCAGGAGCAGTTCTTC.